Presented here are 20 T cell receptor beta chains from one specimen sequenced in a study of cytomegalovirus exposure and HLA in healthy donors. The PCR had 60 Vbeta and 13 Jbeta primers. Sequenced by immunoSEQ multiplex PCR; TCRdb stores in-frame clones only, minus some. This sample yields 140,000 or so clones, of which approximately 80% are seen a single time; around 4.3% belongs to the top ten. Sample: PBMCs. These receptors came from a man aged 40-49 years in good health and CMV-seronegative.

CDR3 sequence reads: CASSFDRGWQETQYF. For the CDR3, the DNA is TGTGCCAGCAGCTTCGACAGGGGATGGCAAGAGACCCAGTACTTC. The chain combines TRBV7-2 with TRBJ2-5; 8 bases are shared with TRBD1. Germline CDR1 reads SGHTA; CDR2 reads FQGNSA. This CDR3 is built from 15 residues. Germline trimming cut 3 bases from V and 2 bases from J; bases unmatched to any gene: 5.

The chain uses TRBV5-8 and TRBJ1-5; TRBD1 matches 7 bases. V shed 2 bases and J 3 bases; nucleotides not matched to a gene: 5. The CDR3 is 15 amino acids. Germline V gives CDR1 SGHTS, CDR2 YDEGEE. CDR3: CASSLTDRFNQPQHF. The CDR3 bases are TGTGCCAGCAGCTTAACGGACAGGTTCAATCAGCCCCAGCATTTT.

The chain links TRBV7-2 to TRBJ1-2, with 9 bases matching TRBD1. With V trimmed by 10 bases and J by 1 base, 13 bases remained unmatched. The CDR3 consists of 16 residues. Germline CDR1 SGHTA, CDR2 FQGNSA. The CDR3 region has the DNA TGTGCCACCCCAGAGATTCCGGGACAGGGTAACTATGGCTACACCTTC. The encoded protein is CATPEIPGQGNYGYTF. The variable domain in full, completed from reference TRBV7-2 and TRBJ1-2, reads GAGVSQSPSNKVTEKGKDVELRCDPISGHTALYWYRQSLGQGLEFLIYFQGNSAPDKSGLPSDRFSAERTGGSVSTLTIQRTQQEDSAVYLCATPEIPGQGNYGYTFGSGTRLTVV.

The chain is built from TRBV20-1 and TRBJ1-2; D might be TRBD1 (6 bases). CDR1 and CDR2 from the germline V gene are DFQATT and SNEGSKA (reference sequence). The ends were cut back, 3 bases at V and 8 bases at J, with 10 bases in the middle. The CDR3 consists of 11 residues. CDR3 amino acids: CSASDTGGYTF. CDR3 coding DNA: TGCAGTGCTAGTGATACAGGGGGCTACACCTTC.

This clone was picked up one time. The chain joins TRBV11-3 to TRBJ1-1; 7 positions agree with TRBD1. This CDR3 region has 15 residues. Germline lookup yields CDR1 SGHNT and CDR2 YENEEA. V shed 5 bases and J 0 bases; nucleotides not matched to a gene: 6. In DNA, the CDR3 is TGTGCCAGCAGCCCTGGCGGACAGGTGAACACTGAAGCTTTCTTT. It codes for CASSPGGQVNTEAFF.

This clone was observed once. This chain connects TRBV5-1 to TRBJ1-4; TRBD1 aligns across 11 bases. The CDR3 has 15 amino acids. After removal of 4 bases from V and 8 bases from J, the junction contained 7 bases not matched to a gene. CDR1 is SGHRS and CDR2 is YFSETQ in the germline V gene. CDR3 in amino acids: CASSTSGTGGEKLFF. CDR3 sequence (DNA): TGCGCCAGCAGCACATCCGGGACAGGGGGGGAAAAACTGTTTTTT.

CDR3 amino acids: CSPGQGNEQYF. The CDR3 DNA sequence: TGCAGCCCGGGACAGGGTAACGAGCAGTACTTC. The chain joins TRBV20-1 to TRBJ2-7; 9 nucleotides agree with TRBD1. The CDR3 has 11 residues. Germline V gene data show CDR1 as DFQATT and CDR2 as SNEGSKA (reference sequence).

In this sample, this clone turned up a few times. The CDR3, as DNA: TGTGCCAGCAGCGTTACTAGAAACAATGAGCAGTTCTTC. Its protein product is CASSVTRNNEQFF. The chain is built from TRBV7-6 and TRBJ2-1, with D possibly matching TRBD2 (5 bases). The length of the CDR3 is 13 residues. Trimming took off 5 bases at V and 5 bases at J, with 10 bases between the two ends. The V gene's germline CDR1 is SGHVS and CDR2 FNYEAQ. The full variable domain, its missing parts supplied by reference TRBV7-6 and TRBJ2-1, is GAGVSQSPRYKVTKRGQDVALRCDPISGHVSLYWYRQALGQGPEFLTYFNYEAQQDKSGLPNDRFSAERPEGSISTLTIQRTEQRDSAMYRCASSVTRNNEQFFGPGTRLTVL.

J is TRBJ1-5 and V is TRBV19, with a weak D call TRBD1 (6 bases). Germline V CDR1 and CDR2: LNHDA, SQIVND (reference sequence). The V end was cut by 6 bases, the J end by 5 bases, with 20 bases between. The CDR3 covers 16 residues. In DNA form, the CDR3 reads TGTGCCAGTAGCGATAAATCTACAGGGAGCGATCAGCCCCAGCATTTT. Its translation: CASSDKSTGSDQPQHF.

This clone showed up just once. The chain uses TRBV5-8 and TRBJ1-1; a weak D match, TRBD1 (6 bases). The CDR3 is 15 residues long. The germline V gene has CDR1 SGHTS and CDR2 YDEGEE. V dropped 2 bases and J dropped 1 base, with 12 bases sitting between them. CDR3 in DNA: TGTGCCAGCAGCTTTTACAGGGCGGGGAACACTGAAGCTTTCTTT. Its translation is CASSFYRAGNTEAFF.

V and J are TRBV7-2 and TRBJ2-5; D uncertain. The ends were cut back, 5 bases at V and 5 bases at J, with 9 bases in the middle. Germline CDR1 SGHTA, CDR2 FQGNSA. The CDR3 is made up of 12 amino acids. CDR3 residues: CASSNFGETQYF. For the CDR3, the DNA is TGTGCCAGCAGCAATTTCGGGGAGACCCAGTACTTC. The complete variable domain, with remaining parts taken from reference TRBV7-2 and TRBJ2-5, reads GAGVSQSPSNKVTEKGKDVELRCDPISGHTALYWYRQSLGQGLEFLIYFQGNSAPDKSGLPSDRFSAERTGGSVSTLTIQRTQQEDSAVYLCASSNFGETQYFGPGTRLLVL.

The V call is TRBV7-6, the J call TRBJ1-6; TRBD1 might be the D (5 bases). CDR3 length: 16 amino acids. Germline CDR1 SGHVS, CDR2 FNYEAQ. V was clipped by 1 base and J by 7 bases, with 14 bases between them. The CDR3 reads CASSLGTPAPNSPLHF. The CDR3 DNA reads TGTGCCAGCAGCTTAGGGACACCCGCCCCCAATTCACCCCTCCACTTT.

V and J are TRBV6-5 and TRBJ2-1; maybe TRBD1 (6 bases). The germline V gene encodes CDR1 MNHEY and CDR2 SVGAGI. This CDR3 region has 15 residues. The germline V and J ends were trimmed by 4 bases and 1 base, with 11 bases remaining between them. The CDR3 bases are TGTGCCAGCAGTTCCTCGACAGGATCCTACAATGAGCAGTTCTTC. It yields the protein CASSSSTGSYNEQFF.

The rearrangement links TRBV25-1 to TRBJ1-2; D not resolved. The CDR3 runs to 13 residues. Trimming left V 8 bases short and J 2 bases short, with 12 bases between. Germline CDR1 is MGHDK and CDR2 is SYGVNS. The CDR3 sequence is CASAQRENYGYTF. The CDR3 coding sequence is TGTGCCAGCGCTCAAAGGGAGAACTATGGCTACACCTTC.

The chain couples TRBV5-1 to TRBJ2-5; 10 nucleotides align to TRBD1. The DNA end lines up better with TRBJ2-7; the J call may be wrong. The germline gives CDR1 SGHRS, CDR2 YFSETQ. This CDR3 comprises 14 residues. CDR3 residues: CASSLAGTGDEQYF. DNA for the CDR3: TGCGCCAGCAGCTTGGCCGGGACAGGGGACGAGCAGTACTTC.

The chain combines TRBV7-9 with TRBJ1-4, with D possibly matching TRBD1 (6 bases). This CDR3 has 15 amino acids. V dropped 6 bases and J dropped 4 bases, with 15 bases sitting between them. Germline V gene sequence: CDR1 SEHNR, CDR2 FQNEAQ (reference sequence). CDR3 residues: CASSRPGAGNEKLFF. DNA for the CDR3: TGTGCCAGCAGTCGTCCAGGGGCGGGTAATGAAAAACTGTTTTTT.

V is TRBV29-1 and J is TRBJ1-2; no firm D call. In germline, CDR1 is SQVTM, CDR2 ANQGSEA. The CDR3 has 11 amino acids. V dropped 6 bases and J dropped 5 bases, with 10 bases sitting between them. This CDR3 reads CSVNTQYGYTF. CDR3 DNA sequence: TGCAGCGTGAATACACAGTATGGCTACACCTTC.

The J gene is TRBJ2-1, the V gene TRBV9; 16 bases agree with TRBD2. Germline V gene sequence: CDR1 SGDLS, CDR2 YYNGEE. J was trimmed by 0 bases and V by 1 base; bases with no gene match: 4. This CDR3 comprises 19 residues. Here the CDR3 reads CASSVSGTSGGASYNEQFF. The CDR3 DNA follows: TGTGCCAGCAGCGTATCCGGGACTAGCGGGGGGGCCTCCTACAATGAGCAGTTCTTC.

CDR3 bases: TGCGCCAGCAGCAACGGACGACTAGTCACAGATACGCAGTATTTT. Amino acids: CASSNGRLVTDTQYF. The V call is TRBV5-1, the J call TRBJ2-3, with a tentative D call TRBD2 (6 bases). The germline V and J ends were trimmed by 4 bases and 2 bases, with 14 bases remaining between them. Germline V CDR1 and CDR2: SGHRS, YFSETQ. This CDR3 is 15 amino acids long.

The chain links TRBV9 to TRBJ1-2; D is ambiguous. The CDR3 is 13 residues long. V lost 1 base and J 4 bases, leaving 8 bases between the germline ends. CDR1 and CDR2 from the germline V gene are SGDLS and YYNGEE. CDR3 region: CASSVSGVYGYTF. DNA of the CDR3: TGTGCCAGCAGCGTATCGGGAGTCTATGGCTACACCTTC.